A single T cell receptor (beta chain) is shown here with its context. This CDR3 is 15 amino acids long. Germline assignment: CDR1 SEHNR and CDR2 FQNEAQ (reference sequence). V shed 1 base, J shed 7 bases, and the junction held 1 base outside the gene matches. Here immunoSEQ multiplex PCR was the method, and the copy in TCRdb shows in-frame clones only, minus some. The table includes more than 40,000 clones, 92% detected once. This specimen belongs to a study of T cell changes during pregnancy in multiple sclerosis. The rearrangement links TRBV7-9 to TRBJ1-4, with TRBD1 matching 12 bases. This clonotype was sampled from a female donor with multiple sclerosis, enrolled in a pregnancy study. Sequenced material: CD4+ T cells from peripheral blood mononuclear cells, taken in the third trimester of pregnancy. CDR3 nucleotide sequence: TGTGCCAGCAGCTTAGGGGACAGGGGGCGTGAAAAACTGTTTTTT. Protein: CASSLGDRGREKLFF.